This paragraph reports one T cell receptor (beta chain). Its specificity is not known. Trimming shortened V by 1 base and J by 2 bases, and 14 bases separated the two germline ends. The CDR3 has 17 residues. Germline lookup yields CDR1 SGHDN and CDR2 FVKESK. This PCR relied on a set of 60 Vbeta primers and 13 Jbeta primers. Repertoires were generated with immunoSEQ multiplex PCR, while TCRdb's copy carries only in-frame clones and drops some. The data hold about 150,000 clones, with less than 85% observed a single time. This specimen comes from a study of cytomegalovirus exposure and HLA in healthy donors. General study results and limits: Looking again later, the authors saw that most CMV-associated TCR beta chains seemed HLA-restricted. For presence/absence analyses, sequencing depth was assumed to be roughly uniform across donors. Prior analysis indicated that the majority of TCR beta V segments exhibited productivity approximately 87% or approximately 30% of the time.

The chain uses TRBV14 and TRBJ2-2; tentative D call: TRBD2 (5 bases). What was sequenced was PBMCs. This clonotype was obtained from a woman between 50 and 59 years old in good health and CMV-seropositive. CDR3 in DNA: TGTGCCAGCAGCCAAGCTTCCGGGGTCTATAACACCGGGGAGCTGTTTTTT. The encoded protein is CASSQASGVYNTGELFF.